This entry describes one T cell receptor (beta chain). The repertoire was sequenced with immunoSEQ multiplex PCR; TCRdb's copy has only in-frame clones and lacks some. The sample lists around 95,000 clones, 70% to 90% occurring once. The data derive from a study of preoperative IRX-2 immunotherapy in early breast cancer. Treatment reported: preoperative locoregional IRX-2 cytokine immunotherapy. The length of the CDR3 is 15 residues. V lost 1 base to trimming and J lost 7 bases; unmatched junction nucleotides: 5. Germline CDR1 reads KGHSH; CDR2 reads LQKENI. This sequence originates from a human donor with breast cancer. The sample was tumor tissue, taken after IRX-2 immunotherapy. V usage is TRBV18 and J usage is TRBJ1-4; the match to TRBD1 covers 8 bases. CDR3 in amino acids: CASSPRTGFFEKLFF. CDR3 bases: TGTGCCAGCTCACCACGGACAGGGTTTTTTGAAAAACTGTTTTTT.